This is a list of T cell receptor beta chains from one sample in a study of T cells in Graves' hyperthyroidism and ophthalmopathy. One entry per CDR3 protein, called by TCRdb with MiXCR from the multiplex PCR reads. There are around 700,000 distinct CDR3 sequences in the sample; about 35% occur only once, and roughly 30% lies in the top ten. Sequences were obtained from blood. These receptors were collected from a woman between 40 and 55 years old with Graves' hyperthyroidism. Both conserved end residues are part of each CDR3. D genes are given only for firm matches. Part of the rows lack a size; the others show once, few, many or a class for expanded clones.

many	TRBD1	TRBV10-3	TRBJ1-4	CAISESSQPGGKLFF	TGTGCCATCAGTGAGTCGAGCCAGCCAGGGGGAAAACTGTTTTTT
NA	NA	TRBV6-6	TRBJ2-7	CASGGGLTYEQYF	TGTGCCAGCGGGGGCGGGCTGACCTACGAGCAGTACTTC
once	NA	TRBV9	TRBJ1-4	CASSLRGADEKLFF	TGTGCCAGCAGTCTCCGGGGGGCGGATGAAAAACTGTTTTTT
many	TRBD1	TRBV7-9	TRBJ1-1	CASSLLRDSTEAFF	TGTGCCAGCAGCTTACTCCGGGACAGCACTGAAGCTTTCTTT
many	TRBD2	TRBV24-1	TRBJ2-5	CATSDPSGGQETQYF	TGTGCCACCAGTGATCCATCGGGGGGCCAAGAGACCCAGTACTTC
many	NA	TRBV6-5	TRBJ2-5	CASRNTAQGQETQYF	TGTGCCAGCAGGAACACGGCTCAGGGACAAGAGACCCAGTACTTC
many	NA	TRBV15	TRBJ2-7	CATSRDLTQGLYF	TGTGCCACCAGCAGAGATCTGACACAGGGTCTGTACTTC
many	NA	TRBV7-9	TRBJ1-2	CASSFRGFCCYTF	TGTGCCAGCAGCTTTCGCGGTTTCTGTTGCTACACCTTC
NA	NA	TRBV4-3	TRBJ1-2	CASSQDRWGYTF	TGCGCCAGCAGCCAAGATCGTTGGGGCTACACCTTC
few	NA	TRBV5-1	TRBJ1-4	CASSLWNGKLFF	TGCGCCAGCAGCTTGTGGAACGGAAAACTGTTTTTT
NA	TRBD1	TRBV10-3	TRBJ2-7	CAISETLTTGGGQYF	TGTGCCATCAGTGAGACGCTTACAACAGGGGGCGGGCAGTACTTC
many	NA	TRBV7-2	TRBJ2-5	CASRQQTGPQETQYF	TGTGCCAGCAGACAACAAACAGGGCCCCAAGAGACCCAGTACTTC
NA	NA	TRBV5-1	TRBJ1-1	CASSGLQGSTEAFF	TGCGCCAGCAGCGGACTACAGGGTTCCACTGAAGCTTTCTTT
NA	TRBD1	TRBV12-3/TRBV12-4	TRBJ2-4	CASSGQVQYF	TGTGCCAGCAGTGGACAGGTTCAGTACTTC
many	TRBD2	TRBV9	TRBJ2-7	CASSQSAGGLYEQYF	TGTGCCAGCAGCCAGTCGGCGGGAGGACTCTACGAGCAGTACTTC
NA	TRBD2	TRBV5-1	TRBJ2-5	CASSLTNSAGRLQETQYF	TGCGCCAGCAGCTTAACGAATTCAGCGGGGCGACTCCAAGAGACCCAGTACTTC
NA	NA	TRBV7-6	TRBJ1-4	CASSLRPGREKLFF	TGTGCCAGCAGCTTACGGCCAGGGAGGGAAAAACTGTTTTTT
NA	TRBD2	TRBV7-2	TRBJ2-2	CASSPPGLATGELFF	TGTGCCAGCAGCCCCCCGGGACTAGCCACCGGGGAGCTGTTTTTT
many	NA	TRBV29-1	TRBJ1-1	CSATPPGTEAFF	TGCAGCGCGACACCTCCTGGGACTGAAGCTTTCTTT
NA	NA	TRBV10-3	TRBJ2-6	CATSAAGANVLTF	TGTGCCACCTCCGCCGCTGGGGCCAACGTCCTGACTTTC
many	TRBD1	TRBV15	TRBJ2-2	CATSRPGQGATGELFF	TGTGCCACCAGCAGACCGGGACAGGGGGCAACCGGGGAGCTGTTTTTT
many	NA	TRBV7-9	TRBJ2-5	CASSSTMREETQYF	TGTGCCAGCAGCTCGACTATGCGTGAAGAGACCCAGTACTTC
NA	NA	TRBV7-9	TRBJ2-7	CASSLVGAGSNEQYF	TGTGCCAGCAGCTTAGTGGGGGCTGGGTCAAACGAGCAGTACTTC
NA	TRBD2	TRBV2	TRBJ2-5	CASSLSTAGGQETQYF	TGTGCCAGCAGTTTATCCACGGCGGGGGGGCAAGAGACCCAGTACTTC
few	NA	TRBV7-3	TRBJ1-2	CASSSPTAEEIYGYTF	TGTGCCAGCAGCTCACCAACAGCGGAGGAAATATATGGCTACACCTTC
NA	NA	TRBV6-4	TRBJ1-1	CASSDRQAGDTEAFF	TGTGCCAGCAGTGATCGACAGGCCGGGGACACTGAAGCTTTCTTT
NA	TRBD1	TRBV7-9	TRBJ2-5	CASSFPNWGQGRETQYF	TGTGCCAGCAGTTTCCCAAATTGGGGACAGGGCCGGGAGACCCAGTACTTC
many	TRBD2	TRBV7-9	TRBJ2-5	CASSSRLALTQETQYF	TGTGCCAGCAGCTCCAGACTAGCCCTGACTCAAGAGACCCAGTACTTC
few	TRBD1	TRBV6-6	TRBJ2-5	CASNQGQGVETQYF	TGTGCCAGCAACCAGGGACAGGGGGTGGAGACCCAGTACTTC
few	NA	TRBV28	TRBJ1-5	CASSWRRILENQPQHF	TGTGCCAGCAGTTGGAGGAGGATCCTCGAGAATCAGCCCCAGCATTTT
NA	NA	TRBV9	TRBJ1-2	CASSKGTFLNYGYTF	TGTGCCAGCAGCAAAGGGACATTTCTAAACTATGGCTACACCTTC
NA	NA	TRBV15	TRBJ1-6	CATSPQGTNSPLHF	TGTGCCACCAGCCCTCAGGGGACCAATTCACCCCTCCACTTT
many	NA	TRBV19	TRBJ1-2	CASSIVDRGYTF	TGTGCCAGTAGTATAGTGGACCGGGGCTACACCTTC
few	NA	TRBV10-3	TRBJ2-5	CASSEEEGWGGETQYF	TGTGCCAGCAGTGAAGAAGAGGGCTGGGGAGGTGAGACCCAGTACTTC
NA	NA	TRBV12-3/TRBV12-4	TRBJ1-5	CASSRLVGDQPQHF	TGTGCCAGCAGCAGACTCGTTGGGGATCAGCCCCAGCATTTT
many	NA	TRBV24-1	TRBJ1-2	CATSDHNYGYTF	TGTGCCACCAGTGACCACAACTATGGCTACACCTTC
NA	NA	TRBV19	TRBJ1-2	CATSTRAERGSGGYTF	TGTGCCACCAGTACACGGGCTGAGAGGGGTAGCGGTGGCTACACCTTC
few	NA	TRBV7-3	TRBJ1-2	CASSTFEVPYGYTF	TGTGCCAGCAGCACCTTTGAGGTCCCATATGGCTACACCTTC
NA	TRBD1	TRBV5-1	TRBJ2-7	CASSLSSRDSYEQYF	TGTGCCAGCAGCCTTTCCTCTCGGGACAGCTACGAGCAGTACTTC
many	NA	TRBV12-3/TRBV12-4	TRBJ1-1	CASKWTTPGTEAFF	TGTGCCAGCAAATGGACCACCCCAGGCACTGAAGCTTTCTTT
NA	NA	TRBV20-1	TRBJ1-5	CSANRDPRQPQHF	TGCAGTGCTAACCGGGACCCCCGTCAGCCCCAGCATTTT
many	TRBD1	TRBV5-6	TRBJ1-3	CASRTGGDGNTIYF	TGTGCCAGCAGAACAGGGGGGGACGGAAACACCATATATTTT
many	TRBD1	TRBV20-1	TRBJ1-2	CSARDSHGYTF	TGCAGTGCTCGGGACAGCCATGGCTACACCTTC
NA	TRBD1	TRBV20-1	TRBJ1-4	CSAGDRVREKLFF	TGCAGTGCTGGGGACAGGGTAAGGGAAAAACTGTTTTTT
few	TRBD2	TRBV5-4	TRBJ2-7	CASSFASGDYEQYF	TGTGCCAGCAGTTTCGCTAGCGGGGACTACGAGCAGTACTTC
NA	NA	TRBV7-2	TRBJ2-5	CASSQAQGWGETQYF	TGTGCCAGCAGCCAAGCCCAGGGGTGGGGAGAGACCCAGTACTTC
few	NA	TRBV19	TRBJ1-5	CASTSRDNQPQHF	TGTGCCAGTACAAGTCGGGACAATCAGCCCCAGCATTTT
NA	NA	TRBV14	TRBJ1-1	CASRIAGTTEAFF	TGTGCCAGCAGAATTGCAGGGACCACTGAAGCTTTCTTT
NA	TRBD1	TRBV6-6	TRBJ1-5	CASSQIRGGMGNQPQHF	TGTGCCAGCAGTCAAATCAGGGGGGGTATGGGCAATCAGCCCCAGCATTTT
NA	NA	TRBV19	TRBJ2-7	CASSMTRSYSGRLKGLEQYF	TGTGCCAGTAGTATGACGCGAAGTTACTCGGGACGGCTAAAAGGACTCGAGCAGTACTTC
few	TRBD1	TRBV6-1	TRBJ1-4	CASYRQGSNEKLFF	TGTGCCAGTTACCGACAGGGGTCTAATGAAAAACTGTTTTTT
many	NA	TRBV2	TRBJ1-1	CASTPGLNTEAFF	TGTGCCAGCACCCCAGGGTTGAACACTGAAGCTTTCTTT
NA	NA	TRBV29-1	TRBJ2-7	CSVDDGDVYEQYF	TGCAGCGTTGACGACGGGGACGTCTACGAGCAGTACTTC
many	TRBD2	TRBV6-5	TRBJ2-7	CASKRTSGIDEQYF	TGTGCCAGCAAGCGGACTAGCGGGATCGACGAGCAGTACTTC
NA	NA	TRBV5-5	TRBJ2-5	CASSLQSSGHQETQYF	TGTGCCAGCAGCTTGCAATCCTCGGGCCACCAAGAGACCCAGTACTTC